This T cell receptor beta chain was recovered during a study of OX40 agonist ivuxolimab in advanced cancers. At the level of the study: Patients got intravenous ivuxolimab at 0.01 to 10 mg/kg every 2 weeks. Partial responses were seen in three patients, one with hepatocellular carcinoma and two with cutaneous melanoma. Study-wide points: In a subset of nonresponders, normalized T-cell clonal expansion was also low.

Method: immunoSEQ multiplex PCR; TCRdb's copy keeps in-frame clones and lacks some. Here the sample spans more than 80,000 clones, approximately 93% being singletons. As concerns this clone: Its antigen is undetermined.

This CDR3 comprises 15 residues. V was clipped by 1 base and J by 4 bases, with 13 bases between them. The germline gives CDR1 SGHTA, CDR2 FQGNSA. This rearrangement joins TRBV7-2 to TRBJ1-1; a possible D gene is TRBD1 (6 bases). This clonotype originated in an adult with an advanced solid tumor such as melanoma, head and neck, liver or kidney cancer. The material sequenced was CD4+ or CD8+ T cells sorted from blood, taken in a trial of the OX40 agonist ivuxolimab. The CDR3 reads CASSLDRARPTEAFF. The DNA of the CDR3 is TGTGCCAGCAGCTTAGACAGGGCAAGGCCCACTGAAGCTTTCTTT.